Shown below are 10 T cell receptor beta chains from a single sample sequenced in a study of T cell repertoires and leukemia-associated antigens. These receptors' targets are unknown. TCRdb re-called the 5' RACE reads through MiXCR, storing one row per CDR3 protein. The data hold approximately 9,300 distinct CDR3 sequences, with around two fifths observed a single time. Sequencing input: CD3+ T cells sorted from blood and cultured. Source of these receptors: a female donor in good health.

This clonotype was recorded only once. DNA for the CDR3: TGTGCCAGCAGCCCGTCTAGCAACTATGGCTACACCTTC. Translated, it gives CASSPSSNYGYTF. V gene TRBV4-2 combines with J gene TRBJ1-2; D gene ambiguous. V dropped 4 bases and J dropped 2 bases, with 8 bases sitting between them. The CDR3 contains 13 residues. Germline CDR1 is LGHNA and CDR2 is YNFKEQ.

The V call is TRBV12-3 or TRBV12-4, the J call TRBJ1-1; D is perhaps TRBD1 (5 bases). The CDR3 runs to 14 residues. Trimming took 5 bases from V and 11 from J, leaving 21 bases between them. The CDR3 bases are TGTGCCAGCAGTCCCTATCGTTGGGGGAGCACGGCTTTCTTT. Its protein product is CASSPYRWGSTAFF.

This clonotype was observed a few times. This chain uses TRBV5-1 with TRBJ2-1, with D possibly TRBD2 on 6 matching bases. The CDR3 is 17 amino acids. Trimming removed 0 bases from V and 4 bases from J, with 17 bases in between. Germline CDR1 reads SGHRS; CDR2 reads YFSETQ. CDR3 bases: TGCGCCAGCAGCTTGGCCCCCTCGGGGGTCTCTTACAATGAGCAGTTCTTC. This sequence encodes CASSLAPSGVSYNEQFF.

This clonotype was seen more than once but under ten times. The chain carries TRBV4-1 and TRBJ2-2, with 7 bases aligning to TRBD1. The CDR3 covers 16 residues. With V trimmed by 4 bases and J by 0 bases, 5 bases remained unmatched. Germline V gene data show CDR1 as MGHRA and CDR2 as YSYEKL. CDR3 sequence: CASSLRTGTNTGELFF. The CDR3, as DNA: TGCGCCAGCAGCCTACGGACAGGAACGAACACCGGGGAGCTGTTTTTT.

This clonotype was detected many times. The CDR3 DNA reads TGTGCCAGCAGTGAAGCGCCAGGGGTGTACACTGAAGCTTTCTTT. Translating it yields CASSEAPGVYTEAFF. This chain uses TRBV2 with TRBJ1-1; weak D call: TRBD1 (6 bases). The germline CDR1 and CDR2 sequences are SNHLY and FYNNEI. Trimming stripped 0 bases from V and 3 bases from J, with 11 bases between. The CDR3 sequence is 15 residues long.

This clonotype has ten or more counts. This chain links TRBV9 with TRBJ1-2; TRBD1 might be the D (5 bases). Between the trimmed V and J ends, which lost 3 bases and 0 bases, there was a span of 27 bases. Looked up from germline, CDR1 is SGDLS and CDR2 is YYNGEE. This CDR3 spans 20 amino acids. The CDR3 loop reads CASSGPDRDDEGLANYGYTF. The CDR3 DNA is TGTGCCAGCAGCGGACCCGATAGGGACGACGAGGGTTTAGCTAACTATGGCTACACCTTC.

By share, this clonotype ranks as medium-sized. The rearrangement links TRBV7-9 to TRBJ1-3; a weak D match, TRBD1 (5 bases). CDR1 and CDR2 (germline): SEHNR, FQNEAQ (reference sequence). The CDR3 covers 15 residues. The V gene lost 5 bases and the J gene lost 4 bases, with 15 bases spanning the gap. The CDR3 protein is CASSQYRDGGNTIYF. DNA of the CDR3: TGTGCCAGCAGCCAATACCGGGACGGAGGAAACACCATATATTTT. The variable domain in full, with the rest retrieved from reference TRBV7-9 and TRBJ1-3, is DTGVSQNPRHKITKRGQNVTFRCDPISEHNRLYWYRQTLGQGPEFLTYFQNEAQLEKSRLLSDRFSAERPKGSFSTLEIQRTEQGDSAMYLCASSQYRDGGNTIYFGEGSWLTVV.

The chain carries TRBV9 and TRBJ2-1; 13 positions match TRBD2. The V gene end was trimmed by 3 bases and the J gene end by 8 bases; junction bases not matched to a gene: 5. This CDR3 has 15 amino acids. Germline-derived CDR1 and CDR2 are SGDLS and YYNGEE. For the CDR3, the DNA is TGTGCCAGCAGCGCGGGACTAGCGGGGATGTATGAGCAGTTCTTC. It encodes CASSAGLAGMYEQFF.

This chain links TRBV20-1 with TRBJ2-3; 8 nucleotides line up with TRBD2. The CDR3 extends over 15 amino acids. Germline CDR1 is DFQATT and CDR2 is SNEGSKA (reference sequence). V lost 7 bases to trimming and J lost 2 bases; unmatched junction nucleotides: 11. CDR3 sequence (DNA): TGCAGTGTTCCTATCACTAGCGGTTTCACAGATACGCAGTATTTT. This translates into CSVPITSGFTDTQYF.

The rearrangement uses TRBV20-1 and TRBJ2-5, with TRBD2 matching 7 bases. The CDR3 spans 13 residues. The J segment lost 4 bases and the V segment lost 3 bases, leaving 5 bases of the junction unmatched. Germline-derived CDR1 and CDR2 are DFQATT and SNEGSKA (reference sequence). CDR3 DNA: TGCAGTGCTAGGTGGGAGGGCCGAGAGACCCAGTACTTC. Residues: CSARWEGRETQYF.